This is a list of T cell receptor beta chains from one sample in a study of blood T cell repertoires in COVID-19. Sequencing was performed with immunoSEQ multiplex PCR; in TCRdb, only in-frame clones are kept and a portion is missing. Of about 70,000 clones in the sample, about 76% were seen once. Sequencing was performed on peripheral blood. Source of these receptors: a woman aged 80 or over with active or convalescent COVID-19. Both conserved end residues are part of each CDR3.

v_call: TRBV7-2; j_call: TRBJ1-5; cdr3_aa: CASSSTYSNQPQHF
v_call: TRBV5-6; j_call: TRBJ1-6; cdr3_aa: CASSYKGGFRSPLHF
v_call: TRBV19; j_call: TRBJ2-5; cdr3_aa: CASSNGLATQTQYF
v_call: TRBV29-1; j_call: TRBJ2-1; cdr3_aa: CSVFAGTGVSNEQFF
v_call: TRBV9; j_call: TRBJ1-4; cdr3_aa: CASSVSGGVHEKLFF
v_call: TRBV30; j_call: TRBJ2-5; cdr3_aa: CAWSEAGTGATETQYF
v_call: TRBV19; j_call: TRBJ1-4; cdr3_aa: CASRAYGEGEKLFF
v_call: TRBV4-3; j_call: TRBJ2-7; cdr3_aa: CASSQARTSGEAYEQYF
v_call: TRBV18; j_call: TRBJ1-6; cdr3_aa: CASSSNGKPNSPLHF
v_call: TRBV2; j_call: TRBJ2-2; cdr3_aa: CASTSGHTGELFF
v_call: TRBV28; j_call: TRBJ1-6; cdr3_aa: CASSRRTRELNSPLHF
v_call: TRBV4-3; j_call: TRBJ1-4; cdr3_aa: CASSQGRTNEKLFF
v_call: TRBV7-3; j_call: TRBJ2-2; cdr3_aa: CASSFTGGPNTGELFF
v_call: TRBV5-1; j_call: TRBJ2-7; cdr3_aa: CASSLGDRGPEQYF
v_call: TRBV7-2; j_call: TRBJ1-2; cdr3_aa: CASSIRQPLNYGYTF
v_call: TRBV3-1/TRBV3-2; j_call: TRBJ2-5; cdr3_aa: CASSQRTSGGSETQYF
v_call: TRBV30; j_call: TRBJ2-3; cdr3_aa: CAWSVGSGTQYF
v_call: TRBV3-1/TRBV3-2; j_call: TRBJ1-5; cdr3_aa: CASSQVTAEGEDSNQPQHF
v_call: TRBV25-1; j_call: TRBJ1-2; cdr3_aa: CAREQTGGHGYTF
v_call: TRBV7-2; j_call: TRBJ2-1; cdr3_aa: CASSLSSGEGNEQFF
v_call: TRBV28; j_call: TRBJ2-7; cdr3_aa: CASSLVSSGFQSSYEQYF
v_call: TRBV6-5; j_call: TRBJ1-5; cdr3_aa: CASRNTNSNQPQHF
v_call: TRBV10-3; j_call: TRBJ2-5; cdr3_aa: CAISDGNSGGEETQYF
v_call: TRBV7-2; j_call: TRBJ2-1; cdr3_aa: CASSLVGGEQFF
v_call: TRBV13; j_call: TRBJ1-3; cdr3_aa: CASSRGTSGNTIYF
v_call: TRBV7-2; j_call: TRBJ1-5; cdr3_aa: CASSSRANQPQHF
v_call: TRBV6-5; j_call: TRBJ1-2; cdr3_aa: CASRGQLINYGYTF
v_call: TRBV19; j_call: TRBJ2-5; cdr3_aa: CATQRGGPGGHQETQYF
v_call: TRBV19; j_call: TRBJ1-1; cdr3_aa: CASSEDRGYQVGTEAFF
v_call: TRBV12-3/TRBV12-4; j_call: TRBJ1-2; cdr3_aa: CASSFGTGGYTF
v_call: TRBV6-5; j_call: TRBJ2-1; cdr3_aa: CASSPRDRRNEQFF
v_call: TRBV7-8; j_call: TRBJ2-7; cdr3_aa: CASSSGTGGLGQYF
v_call: TRBV5-5; j_call: TRBJ1-3; cdr3_aa: CASAPPGGRAGNTIYF
v_call: TRBV6-5; j_call: TRBJ2-2; cdr3_aa: CASSLPRVGELFF
v_call: TRBV30; j_call: TRBJ2-7; cdr3_aa: CAWSGSGWGGEQYF